This TCR beta chain was identified in a study of blood T cell repertoires in COVID-19. Seattle patients were enrolled while actively infected and followed longitudinally. Original analysis: Researchers report that nucleated cell counts were estimated from reference gene primer amplification. The assay was immunoSEQ multiplex PCR, and TCRdb's table has in-frame clones only and misses some. V, J and clone size are taken as reported in that table, and D and trimming were inferred from the DNA itself. The sample lists some 360,000 clones; over 75% were seen once. With 1 base removed from V and 4 bases from J, the gap between germline ends came to 10 bases. Germline V CDR1 and CDR2: MNHNS, SASEGT. The CDR3 runs to 14 residues.

This receptor was obtained from a woman aged 60-75 years with COVID-19, enrolled during active disease. The material sequenced was peripheral blood. The chain couples TRBV6-1 to TRBJ1-2; possibly TRBD1 for D (5 bases). CDR3 DNA: TGTGCCAGCAGTGAAGACAGGCGCGGCTATGGCTACACCTTC. Amino acid sequence: CASSEDRRGYGYTF.